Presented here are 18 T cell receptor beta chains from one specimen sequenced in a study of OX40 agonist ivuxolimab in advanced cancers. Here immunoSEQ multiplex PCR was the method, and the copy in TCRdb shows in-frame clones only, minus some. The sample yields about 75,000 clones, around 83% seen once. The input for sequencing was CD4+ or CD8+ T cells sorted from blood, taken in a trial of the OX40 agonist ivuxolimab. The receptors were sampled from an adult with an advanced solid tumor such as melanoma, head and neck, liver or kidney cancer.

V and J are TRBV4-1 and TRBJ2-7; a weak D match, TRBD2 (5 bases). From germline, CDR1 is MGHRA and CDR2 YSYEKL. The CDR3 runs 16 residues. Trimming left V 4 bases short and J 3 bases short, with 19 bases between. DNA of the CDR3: TGCGCCAGCAGCCCCCAACTAGACGCGCAGTTCTACGAGCAGTACTTC. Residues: CASSPQLDAQFYEQYF.

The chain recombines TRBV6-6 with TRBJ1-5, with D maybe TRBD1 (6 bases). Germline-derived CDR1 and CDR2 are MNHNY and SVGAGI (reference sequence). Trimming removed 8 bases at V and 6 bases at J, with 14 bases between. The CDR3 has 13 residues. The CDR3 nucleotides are TGTGCCAGCTTACAGGGACTGGGTCAGCCCCAGCATTTT. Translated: CASLQGLGQPQHF.

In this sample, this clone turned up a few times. CDR3 protein: CASSFRPLGAGDTQYF. For the CDR3, the DNA is TGTGCCAGCAGCTTCCGTCCCCTGGGGGCCGGAGATACGCAGTATTTT. The J gene is TRBJ2-3, the V gene TRBV7-2; tentative D call: TRBD1 (6 bases). Trimming left V 3 bases short and J 5 bases short, with 18 bases between. This CDR3 has 16 amino acids. The germline V gene has CDR1 SGHTA and CDR2 FQGNSA.

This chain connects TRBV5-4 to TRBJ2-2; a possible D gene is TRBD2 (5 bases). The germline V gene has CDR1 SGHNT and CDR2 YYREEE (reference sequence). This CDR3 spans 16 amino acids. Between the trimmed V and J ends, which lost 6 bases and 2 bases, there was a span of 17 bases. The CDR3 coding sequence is TGTGCCAGCACCTTTTCGGGATCCTTAAACACCGGGGAGCTGTTTTTT. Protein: CASTFSGSLNTGELFF.

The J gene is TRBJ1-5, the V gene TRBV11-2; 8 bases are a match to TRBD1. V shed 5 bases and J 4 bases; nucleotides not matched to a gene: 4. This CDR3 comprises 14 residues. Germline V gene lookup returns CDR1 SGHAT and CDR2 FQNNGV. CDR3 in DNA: TGTGCCAGCAGCATAAGACAGGGGAATCAGCCCCAGCATTTT. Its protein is CASSIRQGNQPQHF.

CDR3 nucleotide sequence: TGTGCCAGCCGGCCGCAGGCTTATTCACCCCTCCACTTT. Protein: CASRPQAYSPLHF. This chain links TRBV27 with TRBJ1-6; D is undetermined. V lost 8 bases to trimming and J lost 8 bases, with 13 bases between them. This CDR3 has 13 residues. Germline loops: CDR1 MNHEY, CDR2 SMNVEV (reference sequence).

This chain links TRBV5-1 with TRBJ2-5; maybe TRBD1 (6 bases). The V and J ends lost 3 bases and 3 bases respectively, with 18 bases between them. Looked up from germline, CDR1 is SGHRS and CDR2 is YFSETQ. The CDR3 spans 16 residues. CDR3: CASSSPSTGFEETQYF. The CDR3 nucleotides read TGCGCCAGCAGCTCGCCAAGCACAGGGTTCGAAGAGACCCAGTACTTC.

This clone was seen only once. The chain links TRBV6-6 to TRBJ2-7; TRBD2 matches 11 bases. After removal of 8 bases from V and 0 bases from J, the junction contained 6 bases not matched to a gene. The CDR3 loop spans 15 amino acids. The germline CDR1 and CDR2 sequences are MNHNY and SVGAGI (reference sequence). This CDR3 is CASLGTSGLSYEQYF. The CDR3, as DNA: TGTGCCAGCTTGGGGACTAGCGGACTCTCCTACGAGCAGTACTTC.

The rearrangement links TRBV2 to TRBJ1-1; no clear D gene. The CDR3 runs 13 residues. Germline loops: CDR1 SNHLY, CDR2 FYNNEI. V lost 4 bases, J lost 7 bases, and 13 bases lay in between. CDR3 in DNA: TGTGCCAGCAGTGCTAAAGGGTACGGTGAAGCTTTCTTT. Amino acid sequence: CASSAKGYGEAFF.

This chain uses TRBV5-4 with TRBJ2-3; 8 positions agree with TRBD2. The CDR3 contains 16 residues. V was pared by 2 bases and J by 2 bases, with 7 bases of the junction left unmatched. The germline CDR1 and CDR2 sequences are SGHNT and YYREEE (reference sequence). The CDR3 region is CASSFPLAGTTDTQYF. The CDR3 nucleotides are TGTGCCAGCAGCTTCCCATTAGCGGGAACCACAGATACGCAGTATTTT.

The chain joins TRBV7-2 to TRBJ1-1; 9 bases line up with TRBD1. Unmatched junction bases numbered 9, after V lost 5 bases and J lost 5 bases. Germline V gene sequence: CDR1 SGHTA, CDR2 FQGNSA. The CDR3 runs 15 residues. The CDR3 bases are TGTGCCAGCAGCCCTACCGGGACAGGGAGGACTGAAGCTTTCTTT. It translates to CASSPTGTGRTEAFF.

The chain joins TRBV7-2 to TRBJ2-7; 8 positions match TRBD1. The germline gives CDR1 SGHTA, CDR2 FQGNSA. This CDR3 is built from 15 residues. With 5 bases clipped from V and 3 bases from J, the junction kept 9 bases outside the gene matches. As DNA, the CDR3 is TGTGCCAGCAGCGGACGGGACAGGATACACTACGAGCAGTACTTC. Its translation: CASSGRDRIHYEQYF.

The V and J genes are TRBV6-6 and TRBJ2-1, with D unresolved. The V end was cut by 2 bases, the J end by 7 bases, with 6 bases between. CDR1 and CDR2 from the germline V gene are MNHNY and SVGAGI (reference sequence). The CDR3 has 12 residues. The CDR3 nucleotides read TGTGCCAGCAGTTACGCGGTTAATGAGCAGTTCTTC. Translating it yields CASSYAVNEQFF.

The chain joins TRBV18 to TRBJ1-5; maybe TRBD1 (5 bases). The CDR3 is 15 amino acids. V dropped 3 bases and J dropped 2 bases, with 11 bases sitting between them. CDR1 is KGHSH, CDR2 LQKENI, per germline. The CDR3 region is CASSPSGPGNQPQHF. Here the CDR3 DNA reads TGTGCCAGCTCACCCTCGGGGCCCGGCAATCAGCCCCAGCATTTT.

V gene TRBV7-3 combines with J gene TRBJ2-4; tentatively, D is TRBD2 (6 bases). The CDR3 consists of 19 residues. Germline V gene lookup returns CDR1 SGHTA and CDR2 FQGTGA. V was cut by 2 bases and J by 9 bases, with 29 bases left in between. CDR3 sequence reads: CASSLSAPQTNGRGAIQYF. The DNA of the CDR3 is TGTGCCAGCAGCTTATCGGCGCCTCAGACTAACGGGAGAGGGGCCATTCAGTACTTC. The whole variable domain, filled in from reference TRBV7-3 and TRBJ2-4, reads GAGVSQTPSNKVTEKGKYVELRCDPISGHTALYWYRQSLGQGPEFLIYFQGTGAADDSGLPNDRFFAVRPEGSVSTLKIQRTERGDSAVYLCASSLSAPQTNGRGAIQYFGAGTRLSVL.

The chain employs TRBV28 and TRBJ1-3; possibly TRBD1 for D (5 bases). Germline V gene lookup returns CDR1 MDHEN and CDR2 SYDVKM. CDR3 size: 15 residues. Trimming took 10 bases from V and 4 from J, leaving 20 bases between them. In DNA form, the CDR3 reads TGTGCCACCATACGGGACTCCGGACACGGAAACACCATATATTTT. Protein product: CATIRDSGHGNTIYF.

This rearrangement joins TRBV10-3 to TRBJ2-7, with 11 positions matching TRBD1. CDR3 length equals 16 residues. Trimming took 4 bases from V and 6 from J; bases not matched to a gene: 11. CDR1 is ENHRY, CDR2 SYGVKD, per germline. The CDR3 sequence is CAISGTGGGNSGEQYF. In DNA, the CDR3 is TGTGCCATCAGTGGGACAGGGGGCGGTAATTCGGGCGAGCAGTACTTC.

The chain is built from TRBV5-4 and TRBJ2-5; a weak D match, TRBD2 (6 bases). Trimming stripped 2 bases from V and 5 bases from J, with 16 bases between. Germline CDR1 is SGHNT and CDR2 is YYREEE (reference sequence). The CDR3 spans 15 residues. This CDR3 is CASSFGGEVGETQYF. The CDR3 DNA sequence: TGTGCCAGCAGCTTCGGGGGAGAGGTTGGGGAGACCCAGTACTTC.